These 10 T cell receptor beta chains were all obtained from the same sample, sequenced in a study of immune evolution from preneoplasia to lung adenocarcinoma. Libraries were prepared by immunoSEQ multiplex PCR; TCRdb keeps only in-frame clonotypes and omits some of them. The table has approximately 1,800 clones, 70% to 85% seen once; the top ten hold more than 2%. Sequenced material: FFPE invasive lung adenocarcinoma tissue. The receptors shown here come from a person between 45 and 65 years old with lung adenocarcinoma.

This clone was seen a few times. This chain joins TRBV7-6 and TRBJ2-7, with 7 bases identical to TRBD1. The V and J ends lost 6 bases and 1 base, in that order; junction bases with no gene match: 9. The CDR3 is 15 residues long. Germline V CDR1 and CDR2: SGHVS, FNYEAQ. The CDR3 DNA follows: TGTGCCAGCAGTGCTGACAGGGTCGCATCCTACGAGCAGTACTTC. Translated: CASSADRVASYEQYF.

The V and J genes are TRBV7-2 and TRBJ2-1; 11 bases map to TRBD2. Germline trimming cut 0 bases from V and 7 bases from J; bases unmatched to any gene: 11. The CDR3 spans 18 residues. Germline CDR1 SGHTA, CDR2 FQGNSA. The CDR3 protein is CASSLARASGGMGNEQFF. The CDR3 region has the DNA TGTGCCAGCAGCTTAGCGAGGGCTAGCGGGGGGATGGGAAATGAGCAGTTCTTC.

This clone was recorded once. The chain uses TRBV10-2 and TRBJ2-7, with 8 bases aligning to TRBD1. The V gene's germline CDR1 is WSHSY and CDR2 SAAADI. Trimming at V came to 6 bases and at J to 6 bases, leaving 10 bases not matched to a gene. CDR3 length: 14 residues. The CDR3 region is CASRKDRESLEQYF. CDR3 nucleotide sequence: TGCGCCAGCAGGAAGGACAGGGAGTCCCTCGAGCAGTACTTC.

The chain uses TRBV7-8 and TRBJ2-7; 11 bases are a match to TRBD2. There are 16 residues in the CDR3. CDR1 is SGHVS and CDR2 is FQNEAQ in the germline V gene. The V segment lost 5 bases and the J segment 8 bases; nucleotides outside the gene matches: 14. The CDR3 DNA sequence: TGTGCCAGCAGCCCGGAGCTAGCGGGAGGTCGGTACAAGCAGTACTTC. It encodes CASSPELAGGRYKQYF.

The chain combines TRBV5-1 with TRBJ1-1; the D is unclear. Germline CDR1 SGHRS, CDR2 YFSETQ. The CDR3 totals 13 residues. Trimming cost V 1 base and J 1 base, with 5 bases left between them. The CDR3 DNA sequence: TGCGCCAGCAGCTTGCCAGGGAACACTGAAGCTTTCTTT. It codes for CASSLPGNTEAFF.

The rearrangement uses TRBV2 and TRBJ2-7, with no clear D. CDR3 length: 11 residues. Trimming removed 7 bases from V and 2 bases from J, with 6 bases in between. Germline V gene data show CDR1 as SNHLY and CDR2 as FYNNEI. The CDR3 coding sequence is TGTGCCAGCAAGAATACCTACGAGCAGTACTTC. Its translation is CASKNTYEQYF.

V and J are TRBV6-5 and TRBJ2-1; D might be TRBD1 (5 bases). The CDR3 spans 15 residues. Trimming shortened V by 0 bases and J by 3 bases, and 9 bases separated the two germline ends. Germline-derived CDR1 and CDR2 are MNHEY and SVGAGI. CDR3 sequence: CASSYSMDNYNEQFF. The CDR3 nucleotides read TGTGCCAGCAGTTACTCGATGGACAACTACAATGAGCAGTTCTTC.

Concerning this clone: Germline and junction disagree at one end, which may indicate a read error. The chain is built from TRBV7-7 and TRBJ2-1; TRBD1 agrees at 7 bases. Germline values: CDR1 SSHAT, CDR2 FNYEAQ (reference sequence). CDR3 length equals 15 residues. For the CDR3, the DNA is TGTGCTAGCAGCTTAGCTCCGGGACAGTACAATGAGCAGTTCTTC. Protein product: CASSLAPGQYNEQFF.

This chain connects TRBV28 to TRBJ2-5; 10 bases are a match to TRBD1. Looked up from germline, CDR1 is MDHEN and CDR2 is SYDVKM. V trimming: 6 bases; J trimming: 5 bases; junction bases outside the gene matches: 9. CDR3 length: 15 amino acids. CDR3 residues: CASSTTGQGTETQYF. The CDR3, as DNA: TGTGCCAGCAGCACAACGGGACAGGGGACGGAGACCCAGTACTTC.

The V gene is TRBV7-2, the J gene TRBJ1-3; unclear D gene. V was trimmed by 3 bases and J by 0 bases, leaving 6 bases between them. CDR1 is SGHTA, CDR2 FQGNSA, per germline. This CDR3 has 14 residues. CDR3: CASSFDGSGNTIYF. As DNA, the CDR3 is TGTGCCAGCAGCTTCGATGGCTCTGGAAACACCATATATTTT.